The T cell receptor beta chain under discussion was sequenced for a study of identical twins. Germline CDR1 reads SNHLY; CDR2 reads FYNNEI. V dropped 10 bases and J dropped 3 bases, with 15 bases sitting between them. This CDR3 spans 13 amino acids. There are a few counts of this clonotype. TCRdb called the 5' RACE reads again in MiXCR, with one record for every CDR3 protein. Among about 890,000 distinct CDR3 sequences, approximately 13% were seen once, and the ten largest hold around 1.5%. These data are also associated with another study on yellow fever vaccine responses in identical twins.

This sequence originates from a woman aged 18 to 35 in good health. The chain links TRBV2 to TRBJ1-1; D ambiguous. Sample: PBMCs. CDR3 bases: TGTGCCACAAGATTTTATAGGGACACTGAAGCTTTCTTT. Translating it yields CATRFYRDTEAFF.